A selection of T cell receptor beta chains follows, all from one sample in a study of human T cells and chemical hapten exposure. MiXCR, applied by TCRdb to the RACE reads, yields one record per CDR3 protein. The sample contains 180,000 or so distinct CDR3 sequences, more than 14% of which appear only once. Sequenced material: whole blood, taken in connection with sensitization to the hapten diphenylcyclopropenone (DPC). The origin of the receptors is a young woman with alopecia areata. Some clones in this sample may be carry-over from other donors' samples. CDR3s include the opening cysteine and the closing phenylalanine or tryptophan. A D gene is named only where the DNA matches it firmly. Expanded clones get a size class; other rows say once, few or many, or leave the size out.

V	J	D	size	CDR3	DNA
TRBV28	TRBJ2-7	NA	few	CASRPTASYEQYF	TGTGCCAGCAGGCCTACAGCATCCTACGAGCAGTACTTC
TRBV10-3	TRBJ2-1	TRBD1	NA	CAISLDRNNEQFF	TGTGCCATCAGCTTGGACAGGAACAATGAGCAGTTCTTC
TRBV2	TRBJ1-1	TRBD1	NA	CASRPPGTVYTEAFF	TGTGCCAGCAGACCCCCCGGGACAGTGTACACTGAAGCTTTCTTT
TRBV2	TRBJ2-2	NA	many	CASTSSRRGELFF	TGTGCCAGCACGTCTAGTCGCCGCGGGGAGCTGTTTTTT
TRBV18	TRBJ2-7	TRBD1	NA	CASSPLRTGHYEQYF	TGTGCCAGCTCACCTTTAAGGACAGGGCACTACGAGCAGTACTTC
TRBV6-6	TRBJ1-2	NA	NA	CASSYLYYGYTF	TGTGCCAGCAGTTACTTATACTATGGCTACACCTTC
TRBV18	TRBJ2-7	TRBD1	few	CASSQTGQGYEQYF	TGTGCCAGCTCACAGACGGGACAGGGCTACGAGCAGTACTTC
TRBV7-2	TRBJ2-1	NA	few	CASSLGPWDEQFF	TGTGCCAGCAGCTTGGGGCCTTGGGATGAGCAGTTCTTC